A selection of T cell receptor beta chains follows, all from one sample in a study of T-cell memory formation after mild COVID-19. TCRdb redid the calling of the 5' RACE reads with MiXCR, one entry per CDR3 protein. The sample has 250,000 to 400,000 distinct CDR3 sequences, roughly an eighth seen once. Input material: PBMCs or a T cell subset sorted from them (not recorded which). These receptors all stem from a man aged 18 to 35 who had mild COVID-19 (a few samples of this study predate the infection). Cell type and time point are not known. CDR3s include the opening cysteine and the closing phenylalanine or tryptophan. The order of the fields is V gene, clone size, D gene, J gene, CDR3 protein, CDR3 DNA. The D gene is left open where the match is weak. A clone size is listed for some rows: how often the clone was seen (once, few, many), or a class if it is expanded.

TRBV11-3	-	TRBD2	TRBJ2-1	CASSQSGGHNEQFF	TGTGCCAGCAGCCAAAGCGGGGGGCACAATGAGCAGTTCTTC
TRBV9	few	-	TRBJ2-7	CASSEKSDSLLSYEQYF	TGTGCCAGCAGCGAAAAATCCGACAGCCTCCTCTCCTACGAGCAGTACTTC
TRBV7-9	-	-	TRBJ2-7	CASSAGLPYEQYF	TGTGCCAGCAGCGCAGGACTTCCCTACGAGCAGTACTTC
TRBV4-2	few	-	TRBJ1-4	CASSQDDPTGSEKLFF	TGTGCCAGCAGCCAAGATGACCCAACAGGCTCCGAAAAACTGTTTTTT
TRBV19	-	TRBD2	TRBJ2-1	CASSPLEAGGLYNEQFF	TGTGCCAGTAGTCCCCTGGAAGCGGGGGGGCTCTACAATGAGCAGTTCTTC
TRBV4-1	-	-	TRBJ1-6	CASSQDASGYSPLHF	TGCGCCAGCAGCCAAGATGCATCGGGTTATTCACCCCTCCACTTT
TRBV7-9	-	-	TRBJ2-4	CASSGAKNIQYF	TGTGCCAGCAGCGGAGCCAAAAACATTCAGTACTTC
TRBV25-1	-	-	TRBJ2-3	CASSDPRADTQYF	TGTGCCAGCAGTGATCCCCGGGCAGATACGCAGTATTTT
TRBV29-1	-	-	TRBJ1-5	CSVGGGEGQPQHF	TGCAGCGTTGGCGGTGGGGAGGGACAGCCCCAGCATTTT
TRBV3-1	few	-	TRBJ1-6	CASSQVTADSPLHF	TGTGCCAGCAGCCAGGTGACAGCCGATTCACCCCTCCACTTT
TRBV10-3	-	-	TRBJ1-2	CAISDVGAPTHYGYTF	TGTGCCATCAGTGACGTGGGAGCCCCGACCCACTATGGCTACACCTTC
TRBV4-3	-	TRBD2	TRBJ2-3	CASSQGRSSGSTDTQYF	TGCGCCAGCAGCCAAGGCCGATCTAGCGGAAGCACAGATACGCAGTATTTT
TRBV6-2/TRBV6-3	-	-	TRBJ2-1	CASRRRDSRRGGNEQFF	TGTGCCAGCAGACGACGGGACTCTCGACGAGGTGGCAATGAGCAGTTCTTC
TRBV3-1	-	-	TRBJ2-3	CASSPQLVGDTKYF	TGTGCCAGCAGCCCGCAACTCGTTGGAGATACGAAGTATTTT
TRBV12-3/TRBV12-4	-	TRBD1	TRBJ1-5	CASTDTGGNQPQHF	TGTGCCAGCACCGATACAGGGGGCAATCAGCCCCAGCATTTT
TRBV7-3	few	-	TRBJ2-1	CASSLESDNEQFF	TGTGCCAGCAGCTTGGAATCCGACAATGAGCAGTTCTTC
TRBV14	many	-	TRBJ1-4	CASSQSNEKLFF	TGTGCCAGCAGCCAATCTAATGAAAAACTGTTTTTT
TRBV19	few	TRBD1	TRBJ1-2	CASTGQGAAISNYGYTF	TGTGCCAGTACGGGACAGGGGGCCGCCATTTCTAACTATGGCTACACCTTC
TRBV7-2	once	TRBD2	TRBJ2-5	CASGEAGGRETQYF	TGTGCCAGCGGTGAAGCGGGGGGCAGGGAGACCCAGTACTTC
TRBV4-1	-	TRBD2	TRBJ2-5	CASSQDRAGGEETQYF	TGCGCCAGCAGCCAAGATAGAGCGGGGGGGGAAGAGACCCAGTACTTC
TRBV7-8	-	TRBD1	TRBJ1-6	CASSFWLGTGNSPLHF	TGTGCCAGCAGCTTTTGGTTGGGGACAGGAAATTCACCCCTCCACTTT
TRBV3-1	-	-	TRBJ2-5	CASSQDHSVEETQYF	TGTGCCAGCAGCCAAGATCATTCGGTTGAAGAGACCCAGTACTTC
TRBV5-1	many	-	TRBJ2-2	CASSATDSRNTGELFF	TGCGCCAGCAGCGCGACCGACAGCCGAAACACCGGGGAGCTGTTTTTT
TRBV20-1	-	-	TRBJ1-6	CSAREGSAPLHF	TGCAGTGCTAGAGAAGGCAGCGCACCCCTCCACTTT
TRBV2	-	-	TRBJ2-3	CAIAAEYTDTQYF	TGTGCCATCGCAGCGGAGTACACAGATACGCAGTATTTT
TRBV5-1	few	-	TRBJ2-1	CASSRGEYNEQFF	TGCGCCAGCAGCAGAGGGGAATACAATGAGCAGTTCTTC
TRBV9	many	-	TRBJ2-5	CASSAAGETQYF	TGTGCCAGCAGCGCAGCAGGGGAGACCCAGTACTTC
TRBV5-1	-	-	TRBJ1-1	CASTRDYSVNTEAFF	TGCGCCAGCACCAGGGACTATTCCGTGAACACTGAAGCTTTCTTT
TRBV4-1	few	TRBD1	TRBJ2-7	CASSQEGQGLGEQYF	TGCGCCAGCAGCCAGGAGGGACAGGGGCTAGGCGAGCAGTACTTC
TRBV4-3	few	-	TRBJ1-2	CASSQGVAGGRGYTF	TGCGCCAGCAGCCAAGGGGTTGCCGGCGGCAGGGGTTACACCTTC
TRBV3-1	few	TRBD2	TRBJ2-3	CASSQPTSGAHGDTQYF	TGTGCCAGCAGCCAACCGACTAGCGGGGCCCACGGAGATACGCAGTATTTT
TRBV6-2/TRBV6-3	few	-	TRBJ1-6	CASSYTMGQHYNSPLHF	TGTGCCAGCAGTTACACCATGGGACAACACTATAATTCACCCCTCCACTTT
TRBV7-2	-	-	TRBJ2-6	CASSSYSLGANVLTF	TGTGCCAGCAGCTCCTATAGCCTCGGGGCCAACGTCCTGACTTTC
TRBV4-2	-	-	TRBJ1-1	CASSSGRGTEAFF	TGTGCCAGCTCAAGCGGGAGAGGCACTGAAGCTTTCTTT
TRBV9	-	TRBD1	TRBJ2-1	CASSVEGIGGYEQFF	TGTGCCAGCAGCGTAGAAGGTATAGGGGGCTATGAGCAGTTCTTC
TRBV30	-	TRBD1	TRBJ1-1	CAWSAQGGKAFF	TGTGCCTGGAGCGCGCAGGGGGGAAAAGCTTTCTTT
TRBV20-1	-	-	TRBJ1-6	CSAPQILRRSPLHF	TGCAGTGCTCCCCAAATACTGAGAAGGTCACCCCTCCACTTT
TRBV9	few	-	TRBJ2-1	CASSAPKLGGSYNEQFF	TGTGCCAGCAGCGCCCCAAAGTTAGGGGGCTCCTACAATGAGCAGTTCTTC
TRBV7-2	few	-	TRBJ2-1	CASSLARGRGSEQFF	TGTGCCAGCAGCTTAGCACGGGGGCGGGGTAGTGAGCAGTTCTTC
TRBV4-3	-	-	TRBJ2-1	CASSQEGIFSYNEQFF	TGCGCCAGCAGCCAAGAGGGAATCTTCTCCTACAATGAGCAGTTCTTC
TRBV25-1	many	-	TRBJ2-1	CASSVWDLRDYNEQFF	TGTGCCAGCAGTGTCTGGGACTTACGTGACTACAATGAGCAGTTCTTC